This entry describes one T cell receptor (beta chain). This specimen comes from a study of blood T cell repertoires in COVID-19. Sequencing used immunoSEQ multiplex PCR; TCRdb keeps in-frame clones, though not all of them. The data hold about 250,000 clones, with around 80% observed a single time. Germline V gene lookup returns CDR1 MNHEY and CDR2 SVGAGI. V was pared by 4 bases and J by 4 bases, with 11 bases between. CDR3 size: 13 residues. Sequenced: peripheral blood. This sequence was found in an elderly man with acute or convalescent COVID-19. The chain uses TRBV6-5 and TRBJ2-7; D possibly corresponds to TRBD2 (6 bases). DNA for the CDR3: TGTGCCAGCAGTTCCGGGGGAGTATACGAGCAGTACTTC. It specifies CASSSGGVYEQYF.